The sequence of this T cell receptor beta chain was determined in a study of CD8 T cells in ankylosing spondylitis (dated by TCRdb to about 2017). About the study as a whole: T cell receptor beta repertoires were profiled in healthy donors and ankylosing spondylitis patients so that disease-linked TCR variants could be found. The full study cohort was made up of about 25 ankylosing spondylitis patients and approximately 100 healthy donors. Peripheral blood samples were taken, and synovial fluid was additionally collected from ankylosing spondylitis patients. General study outcomes and caveats: The disease-linked clones had a CD8+ phenotype and were found at relatively low frequencies in peripheral blood. The disease-linked clones were reported as significantly enriched in matched synovial fluid samples from ankylosing spondylitis patients. Blood from ankylosing spondylitis patients appeared to be characterized by a TCR beta motif made up of several highly homologous amino acid variants. Some of the motif variants had been reported before in the synovial fluid and blood of reactive arthritis patients, a finding that suggests common disease-initiation mechanisms.

These reads were obtained on an Illumina HiSeq 2500. Quantitative 5'-RACE with molecular barcodes was used to prepare TCR beta libraries. In the original analysis: To identify disease-linked TCR variants, a new computational method was used, one built on a probabilistic model of VDJ rearrangement. TCRdb reran the public reads through fastp at Q25 and MiXCR, keeping productive beta chains. Each entry is one CDR3 protein sequence, shown with its most common DNA and genes. For this entry, the V and J calls and clone size follow TCRdb and not the study's own pipeline. The sample yields around 140,000 distinct CDR3 sequences; more than 15% were counted once. The ten largest make up about 33% of the sample. This clonotype was counted between two and nine times. Which antigen it targets is not known. No clone much larger than this one lies a single base away; base qualities are absent. The CDR3 spans 18 residues, from the cysteine through the phenylalanine. Just the 54-base CDR3 DNA is kept, in frame starting at base 1. V and J lose 5 bases and 2 bases, and a span of 19 bases separates them.

This receptor was identified in a male donor with ankylosing spondylitis. The V and J genes are TRBV12-3 or TRBV12-4 and TRBJ2-6, with the D gene call left open. The sequencing sample was made of blood, either unsorted or a sorted T cell fraction (not recorded which). The CDR3: CASSHLPPPATGANVLTF. The DNA sequence is given as TGTGCCAGCAGTCACCTGCCTCCGCCGGCGACTGGGGCCAACGTCCTGACTTTC.